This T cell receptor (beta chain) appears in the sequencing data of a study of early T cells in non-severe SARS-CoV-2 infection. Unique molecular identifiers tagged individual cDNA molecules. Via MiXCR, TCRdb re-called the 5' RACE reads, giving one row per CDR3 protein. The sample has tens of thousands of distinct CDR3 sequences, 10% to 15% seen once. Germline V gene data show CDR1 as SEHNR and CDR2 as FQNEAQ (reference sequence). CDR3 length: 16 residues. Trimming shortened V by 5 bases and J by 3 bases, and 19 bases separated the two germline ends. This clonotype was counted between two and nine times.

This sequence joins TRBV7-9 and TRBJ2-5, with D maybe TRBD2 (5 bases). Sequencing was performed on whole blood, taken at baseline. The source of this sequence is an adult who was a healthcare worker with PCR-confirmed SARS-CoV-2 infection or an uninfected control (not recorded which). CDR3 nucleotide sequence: TGTGCCAGCAGCCCCGTTGAGCGGCGGATAGAAGAGACCCAGTACTTC. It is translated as CASSPVERRIEETQYF.